This entry lists 15 T cell receptor beta chains sequenced from one sample in a study of T cells in Graves' hyperthyroidism and ophthalmopathy (dated by TCRdb to about 2019). The library was produced with multiplex PCR. The sequencer listed for this sample is Illumina HiSeq 2000. The TCR beta CDR3 regions were amplified from the RNA transcripts. The first round of RT-PCR for the TCR CDR3 was performed with the HTBI primer set and the Qiagen OneStep RT-PCR kit. TCRdb reprocessing: public reads trimmed at Q25 with fastp, clones called with MiXCR, in-frame beta chains kept. Every CDR3 protein is listed once, alongside the most common genes and DNA of its rows. This sample lists some 350,000 distinct CDR3 sequences; about 20% were detected once. Clones ranked in the top ten supply about 4% of the sample. The sample comprised blood. The receptors shown here come from a young woman with Graves' hyperthyroidism.

This clonotype was counted between two and nine times. This rearrangement joins TRBV6-5 to TRBJ1-2, with D perhaps matching TRBD1 (6 bases). Germline V gene lookup returns CDR1 MNHEY and CDR2 SVGAGI. The CDR3 has 15 amino acids. V shed 4 bases and J shed 4 bases, with 16 bases lying between them. The DNA of the CDR3 is TGTGCCAGCAGTTCCCCGGGGGGCCGGGGCTATGGCTACACCTTC. It is translated as CASSSPGGRGYGYTF.

This clonotype was observed at least ten times. V is TRBV7-8 and J is TRBJ2-5, with a possible D match to TRBD1 (5 bases). Germline V CDR1 and CDR2: SGHVS, FQNEAQ. Trimming took off 4 bases at V and 5 bases at J, with 17 bases between the two ends. This CDR3 contains 15 residues. CDR3 nucleotides: TGTGCCAGCAGCTATTATCTTAGGGGTTGGGAGACCCAGTACTTC. Its translation is CASSYYLRGWETQYF.

This clonotype was seen repeatedly, ten times or more. The chain is built from TRBV13 and TRBJ2-7, with 7 bases aligning to TRBD1. This CDR3 is 14 amino acids long. Trimming cost V 5 bases and J 2 bases; bases outside gene matches: 6. Germline lookup yields CDR1 PRHDT and CDR2 FYEKMQ (reference sequence). The CDR3: CASSPRGKPYEQYF. The CDR3 bases are TGTGCCAGCAGCCCCAGGGGGAAGCCCTACGAGCAGTACTTC.

This clonotype turned up a few times. The chain has TRBV12-3 or TRBV12-4 and TRBJ2-5, with TRBD2 identical over 12 bases. The CDR3 is 14 amino acids. J gave up 9 bases and V 4 bases, and 6 bases lay outside the gene matches. The CDR3 reads CASSSRLAGVSQYF. The CDR3 DNA sequence: TGTGCCAGCAGTTCCCGACTAGCGGGGGTATCCCAGTACTTC.

This clonotype came up many times. The chain links TRBV6-5 to TRBJ1-5, with 10 bases that match TRBD1. V dropped 6 bases and J dropped 4; count of bases not matched to a gene: 3. The germline V gene encodes CDR1 MNHEY and CDR2 SVGAGI. The CDR3 consists of 14 residues. In nucleotides, the CDR3 is TGTGCCAGCAGGGGACAGGGGTGGAATCAGCCCCAGCATTTT. This gives the protein CASRGQGWNQPQHF.

This clonotype has at least ten counts. J is TRBJ1-6 and V is TRBV15, with a tentative D call TRBD1 (6 bases). Germline V gene data show CDR1 as LNHNV and CDR2 as YYDKDF (reference sequence). With 4 bases removed from V and 8 bases from J, the gap between germline ends came to 12 bases. The CDR3 loop spans 14 amino acids. CDR3 amino acids: CATSNRVGDSPLHF. The DNA for the CDR3 is TGTGCCACCAGCAACAGGGTGGGTGATTCACCCCTCCACTTT. Drawing the rest from reference TRBV15 and TRBJ1-6, the complete variable domain is DAMVIQNPRYQVTQFGKPVTLSCSQTLNHNVMYWYQQKSSQAPKLLFHYYDKDFNNEADTPDNFQSRRPNTSFCFLDIRSPGLGDTAMYLCATSNRVGDSPLHFGNGTRLTVT.

The chain recombines TRBV5-1 with TRBJ1-1; TRBD1 matches 8 bases. Germline CDR1 is SGHRS and CDR2 is YFSETQ. The CDR3 extends over 16 amino acids. The V and J ends lost 0 bases and 8 bases, in that order; junction bases with no gene match: 12. In nucleotides, the CDR3 is TGCGCCAGCAGCTTGGACGCGACAGGGGTAGGTACCGAAGCTTTCTTT. This translates into CASSLDATGVGTEAFF.

With regard to this clonotype: A much bigger clone sits one base away, suggesting this may be a read error. This chain uses TRBV12-3 or TRBV12-4 with TRBJ2-7; D tentatively fits TRBD1 or TRBD2 (6 bases each). This CDR3 contains 14 residues. Here the CDR3 reads CASSGGLRTYEQHF. CDR3 nucleotide sequence: TGTGCCAGCTCCGGGGGCCTTAGAACCTACGAGCAGCACTTC.

The sample holds many counts of this clonotype. V usage is TRBV12-3 or TRBV12-4 and J usage is TRBJ2-5; D is undetermined. The length of the CDR3 is 11 residues. The V end was cut by 5 bases, the J end by 5 bases, with 6 bases between. Here the CDR3 reads CASSETETQYF. The DNA of the CDR3 is TGTGCCAGCAGTGAAACGGAGACCCAGTACTTC.

Ten or more counts support this clonotype. J is TRBJ2-5 and V is TRBV4-1; D unresolved. From germline, CDR1 is MGHRA and CDR2 YSYEKL. The CDR3 runs to 15 residues. Trimming pared 0 bases from V and 5 bases from J, leaving 13 bases between. CDR3 DNA sequence: TGCGCCAGCAGCCAAGATACCTACCTTGGGGAGACCCAGTACTTC. It is translated as CASSQDTYLGETQYF.

This clonotype was seen many times. The chain is built from TRBV6-1 and TRBJ2-2; the D is unclear. Per germline, CDR1 MNHNS and CDR2 SASEGT. V shed 5 bases and J shed 4 bases, with 14 bases lying between them. The CDR3 is 15 amino acids. CDR3 region: CASSRSLRITGELFF. Here the CDR3 DNA reads TGTGCCAGCAGTAGGAGCTTGCGGATCACCGGGGAGCTGTTTTTT.

This sequence joins TRBV5-1 and TRBJ2-5; 9 bases are a match to TRBD1. Per germline, CDR1 SGHRS and CDR2 YFSETQ. CDR3 length equals 16 residues. Germline trimming cut 5 bases from V and 3 bases from J; bases unmatched to any gene: 11. The CDR3 reads CASRPRRTGVEETQYF. The CDR3 region has the DNA TGCGCCAGCAGGCCCCGCCGGACAGGGGTAGAAGAGACCCAGTACTTC. Combining the CDR3 with reference TRBV5-1 and TRBJ2-5 gives the whole variable domain KAGVTQTPRYLIKTRGQQVTLSCSPISGHRSVSWYQQTPGQGLQFLFEYFSETQRNKGNFPGRFSGRQFSNSRSEMNVSTLELGDSALYLCASRPRRTGVEETQYFGPGTRLLVL.

This clonotype was seen many times. The chain uses TRBV24-1 and TRBJ2-2; D is ambiguous. This CDR3 has 10 residues. Trimming shortened V by 9 bases and J by 10 bases, and 8 bases separated the two germline ends. Germline CDR1 and CDR2: KGHDR and SFDVKD. CDR3 in DNA: TGTGCCACCCGGGCGGCGGAGCTGTTTTTT. Translating gives CATRAAELFF.

The CDR3: CASSRTRGQAFF. The CDR3 DNA is TGTGCCAGCAGTCGGACCCGGGGCCAAGCTTTCTTT. This chain uses TRBV6-1 with TRBJ1-1; possible D gene TRBD1, 5 bases. V gave up 5 bases and J gave up 9 bases, with 13 bases separating them. The CDR3 runs to 12 residues. Germline V gene lookup returns CDR1 MNHNS and CDR2 SASEGT.

This clonotype was recorded at least ten times. V is TRBV15 and J is TRBJ1-3; no clear D gene. V was clipped by 0 bases and J by 4 bases, with 10 bases between them. The V gene's germline CDR1 is LNHNV and CDR2 YYDKDF (reference sequence). The CDR3 totals 15 residues. In DNA form, the CDR3 reads TGTGCCACCAGCAGAGACAGGATCCACGGAAACACCATATATTTT. It is translated as CATSRDRIHGNTIYF.